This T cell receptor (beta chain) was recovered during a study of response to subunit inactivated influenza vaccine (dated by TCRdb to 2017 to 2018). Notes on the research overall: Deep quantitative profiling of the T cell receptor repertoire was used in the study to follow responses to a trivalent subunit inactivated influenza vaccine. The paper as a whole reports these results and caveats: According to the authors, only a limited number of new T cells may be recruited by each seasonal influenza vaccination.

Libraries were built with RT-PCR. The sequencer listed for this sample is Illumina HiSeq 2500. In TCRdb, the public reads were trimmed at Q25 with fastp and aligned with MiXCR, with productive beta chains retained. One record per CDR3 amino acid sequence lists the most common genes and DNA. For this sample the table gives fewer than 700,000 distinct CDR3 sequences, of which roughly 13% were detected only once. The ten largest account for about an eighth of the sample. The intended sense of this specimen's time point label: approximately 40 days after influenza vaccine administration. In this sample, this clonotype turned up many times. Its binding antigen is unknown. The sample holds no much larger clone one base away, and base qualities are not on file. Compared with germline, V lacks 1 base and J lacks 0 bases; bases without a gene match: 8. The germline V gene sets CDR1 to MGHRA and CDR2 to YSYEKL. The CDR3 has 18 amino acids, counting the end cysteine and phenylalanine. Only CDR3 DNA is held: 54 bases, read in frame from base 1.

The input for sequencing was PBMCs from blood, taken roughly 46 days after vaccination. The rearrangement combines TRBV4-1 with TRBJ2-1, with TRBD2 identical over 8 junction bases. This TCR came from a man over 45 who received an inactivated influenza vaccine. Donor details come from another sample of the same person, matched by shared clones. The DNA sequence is TGCGCCAGCAGCCAAGGACTAGCGCACAGGAGCTCCTACAATGAGCAGTTCTTC. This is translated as CASSQGLAHRSSYNEQFF.